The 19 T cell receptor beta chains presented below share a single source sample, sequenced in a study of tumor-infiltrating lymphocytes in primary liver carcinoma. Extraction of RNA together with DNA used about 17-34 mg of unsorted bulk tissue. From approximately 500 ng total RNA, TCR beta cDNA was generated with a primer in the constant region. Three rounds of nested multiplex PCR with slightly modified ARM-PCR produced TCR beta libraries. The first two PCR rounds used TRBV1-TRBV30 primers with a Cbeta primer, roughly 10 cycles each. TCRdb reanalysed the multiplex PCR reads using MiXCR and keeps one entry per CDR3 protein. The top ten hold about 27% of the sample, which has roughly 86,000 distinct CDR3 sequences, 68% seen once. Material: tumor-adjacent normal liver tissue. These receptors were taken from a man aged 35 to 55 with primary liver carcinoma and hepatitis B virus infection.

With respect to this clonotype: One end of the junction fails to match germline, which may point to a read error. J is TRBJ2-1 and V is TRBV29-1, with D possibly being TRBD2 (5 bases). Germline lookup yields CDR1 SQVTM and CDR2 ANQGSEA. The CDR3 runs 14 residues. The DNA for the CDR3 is TGCAGCGTGCCCACTAGTGGACTCTACAATGAGCGGTTCTTC. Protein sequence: CSVPTSGLYNERFF.

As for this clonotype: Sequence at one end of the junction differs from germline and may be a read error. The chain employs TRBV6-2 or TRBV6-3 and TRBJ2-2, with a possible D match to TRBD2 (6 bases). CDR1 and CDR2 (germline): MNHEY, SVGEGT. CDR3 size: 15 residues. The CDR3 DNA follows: TGTGCCAGCAGTTGGACGAACGCGAACACCCGGGAGCTGTCTTTT. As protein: CASSWTNANTRELSF.

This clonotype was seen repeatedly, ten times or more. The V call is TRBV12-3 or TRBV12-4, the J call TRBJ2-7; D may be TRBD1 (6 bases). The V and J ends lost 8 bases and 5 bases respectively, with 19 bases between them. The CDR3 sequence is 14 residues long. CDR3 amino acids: CASRDKFTGHEQYF. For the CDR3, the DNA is TGTGCCAGCCGGGACAAGTTCACGGGCCACGAGCAGTACTTC.

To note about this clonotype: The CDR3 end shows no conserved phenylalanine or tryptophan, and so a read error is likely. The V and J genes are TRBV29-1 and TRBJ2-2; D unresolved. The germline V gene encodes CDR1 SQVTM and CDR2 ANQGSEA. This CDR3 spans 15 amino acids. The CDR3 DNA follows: TGCAGCGTTGAAGACGCCGCGAGAGCCCCCGGTGAGCTGTTTCTT. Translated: CSVEDAARAPGELFL.

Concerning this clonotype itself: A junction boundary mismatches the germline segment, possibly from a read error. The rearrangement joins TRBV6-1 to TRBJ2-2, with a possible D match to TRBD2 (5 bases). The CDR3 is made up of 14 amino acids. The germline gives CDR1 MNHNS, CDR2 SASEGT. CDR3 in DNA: TGTGCCAGAAGTGACCCTAGCCTCACCGGGGAGCTGTTTTTC. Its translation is CARSDPSLTGELFF.

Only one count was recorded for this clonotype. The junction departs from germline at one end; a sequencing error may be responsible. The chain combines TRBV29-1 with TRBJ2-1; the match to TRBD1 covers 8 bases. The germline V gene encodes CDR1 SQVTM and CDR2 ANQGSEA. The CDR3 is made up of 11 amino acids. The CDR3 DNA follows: TGCAGCGCCCCTACAGGGGGTCAGCAGTTATTC. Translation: CSAPTGGQQLF.

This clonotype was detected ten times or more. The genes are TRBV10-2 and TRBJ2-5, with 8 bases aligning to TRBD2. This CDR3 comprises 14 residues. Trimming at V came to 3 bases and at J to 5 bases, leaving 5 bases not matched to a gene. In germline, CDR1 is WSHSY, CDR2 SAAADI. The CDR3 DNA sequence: TGCGCCAGCAGTGACGTCCTAGCGGGTGAGACCCAGTACTTC. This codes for CASSDVLAGETQYF.

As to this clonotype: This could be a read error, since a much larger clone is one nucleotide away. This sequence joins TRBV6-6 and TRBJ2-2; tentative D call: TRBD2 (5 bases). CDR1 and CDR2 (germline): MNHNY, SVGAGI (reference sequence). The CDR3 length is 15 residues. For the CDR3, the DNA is TGTGCCAGCAGTGACCCGACCTCCGGCACCGGGGATCTGTTTTTT. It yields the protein CASSDPTSGTGDLFF.

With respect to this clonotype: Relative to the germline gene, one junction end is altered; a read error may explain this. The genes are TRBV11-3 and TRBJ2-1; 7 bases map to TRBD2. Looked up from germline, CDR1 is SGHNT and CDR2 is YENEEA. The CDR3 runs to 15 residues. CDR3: CPSSSARLASNEQFF. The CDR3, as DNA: TGTCCCAGCAGCTCGGCACGACTAGCCTCTAATGAGCAGTTCTTC.

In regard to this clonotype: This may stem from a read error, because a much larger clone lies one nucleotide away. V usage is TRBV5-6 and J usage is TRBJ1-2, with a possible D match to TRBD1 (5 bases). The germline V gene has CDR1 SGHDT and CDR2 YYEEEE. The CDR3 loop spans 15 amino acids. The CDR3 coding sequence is TGTGCCAGCAACTTGCCGGGGCCTTCTAACTATGGCTACACCTTC. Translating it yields CASNLPGPSNYGYTF. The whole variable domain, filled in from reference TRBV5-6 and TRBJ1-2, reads DAGVTQSPTHLIKTRGQQVTLRCSPKSGHDTVSWYQQALGQGPQFIFQYYEEEERQRGNFPDRFSGHQFPNYSSELNVNALLLGDSALYLCASNLPGPSNYGYTFGSGTRLTVV.

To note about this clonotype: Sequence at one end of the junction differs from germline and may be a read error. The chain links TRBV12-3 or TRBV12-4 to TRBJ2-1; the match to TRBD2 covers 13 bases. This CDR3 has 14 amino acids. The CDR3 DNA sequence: TGCGCCAGCAGCCGGACTAGCGGGAGCGATGAGTACTTCTTC. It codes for CASSRTSGSDEYFF.

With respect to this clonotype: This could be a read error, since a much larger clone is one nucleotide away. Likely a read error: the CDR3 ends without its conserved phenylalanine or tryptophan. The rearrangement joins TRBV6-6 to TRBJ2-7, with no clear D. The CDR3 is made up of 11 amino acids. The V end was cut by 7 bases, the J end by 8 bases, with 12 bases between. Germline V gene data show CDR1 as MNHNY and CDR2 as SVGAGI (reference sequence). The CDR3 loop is CASNLRPQQYL. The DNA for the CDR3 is TGTGCCAGCAACCTGAGACCCCAGCAGTACCTC.

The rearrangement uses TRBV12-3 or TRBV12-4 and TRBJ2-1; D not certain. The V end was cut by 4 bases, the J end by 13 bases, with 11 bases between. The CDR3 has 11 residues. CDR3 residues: CASSSFPYQFF. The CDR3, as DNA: TGTGCCAGCAGTTCTTTCCCGTATCAGTTCTTC.

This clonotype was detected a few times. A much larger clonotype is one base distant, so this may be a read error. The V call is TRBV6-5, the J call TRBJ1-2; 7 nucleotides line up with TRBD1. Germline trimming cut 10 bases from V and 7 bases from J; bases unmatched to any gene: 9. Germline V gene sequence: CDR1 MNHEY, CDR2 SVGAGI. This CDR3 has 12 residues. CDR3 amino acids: CATMTGPGGYTF. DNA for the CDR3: TGTGCCACTATGACAGGGCCTGGTGGCTACACCTTC.

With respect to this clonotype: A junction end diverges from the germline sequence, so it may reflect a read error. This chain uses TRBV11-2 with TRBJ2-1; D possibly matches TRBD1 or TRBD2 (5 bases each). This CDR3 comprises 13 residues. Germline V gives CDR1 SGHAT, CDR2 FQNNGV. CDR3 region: CTSSLDVGPEQFF. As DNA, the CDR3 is TGTACCAGCAGCTTAGATGTGGGACCTGAGCAGTTCTTC. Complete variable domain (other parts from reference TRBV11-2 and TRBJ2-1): EAGVAQSPRYKIIEKRQSVAFWCNPISGHATLYWYQQILGQGPKLLIQFQNNGVVDDSQLPKDRFSAERLKGVDSTLKIQPAKLEDSAVYLCTSSLDVGPEQFFGPGTRLTVL.

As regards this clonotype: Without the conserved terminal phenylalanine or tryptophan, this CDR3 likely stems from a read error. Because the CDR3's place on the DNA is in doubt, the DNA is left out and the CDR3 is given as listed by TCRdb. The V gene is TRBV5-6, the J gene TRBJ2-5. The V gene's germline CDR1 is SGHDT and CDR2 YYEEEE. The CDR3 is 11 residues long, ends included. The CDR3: CASSLKGTQHI.

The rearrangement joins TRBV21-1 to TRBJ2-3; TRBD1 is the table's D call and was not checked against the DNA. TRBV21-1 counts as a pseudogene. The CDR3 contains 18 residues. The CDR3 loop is CASSSPNTTTGSTDTQYF. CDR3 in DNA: TGTGCCAGCAGCTCCCCTAACACCACCACAGGGAGCACAGATACGCAGTATTTT.

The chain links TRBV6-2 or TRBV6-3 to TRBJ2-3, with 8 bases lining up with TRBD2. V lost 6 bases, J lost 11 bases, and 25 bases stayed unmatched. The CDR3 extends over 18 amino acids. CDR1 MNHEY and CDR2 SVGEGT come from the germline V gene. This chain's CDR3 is CASSSQDRLAKDTGMQYF. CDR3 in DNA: TGTGCCAGCAGCTCGCAAGATAGACTAGCGAAAGACACAGGTATGCAGTATTTT.

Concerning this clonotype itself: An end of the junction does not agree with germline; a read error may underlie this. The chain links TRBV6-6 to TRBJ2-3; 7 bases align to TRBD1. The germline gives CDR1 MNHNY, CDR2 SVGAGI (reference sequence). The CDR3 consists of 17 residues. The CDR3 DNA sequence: TGTGCCAGCAGTTACGTCTGGGTCAGGGGGTTGACAGATACGAAGTATTTT. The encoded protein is CASSYVWVRGLTDTKYF.